The 10 T cell receptor beta chains given below trace back to one sample, sequenced in a study of blood T cell repertoires in COVID-19. Sequencing was performed with immunoSEQ multiplex PCR; in TCRdb, only in-frame clones are kept and a portion is missing. This table holds more than 200,000 clones, about 86% found once. Sequencing used peripheral blood. Receptors originate from a man between 35 and 55 years old with active or convalescent COVID-19.

The genes are TRBV14 and TRBJ1-1; D possibly corresponds to TRBD1 (6 bases). Germline V gene data show CDR1 as SGHDN and CDR2 as FVKESK. The CDR3 is 15 amino acids. Trimming removed 2 bases from V and 2 bases from J, with 12 bases in between. This CDR3 is CASSQFRGPNTEAFF. The CDR3 DNA is TGTGCCAGCAGCCAATTCAGGGGCCCAAACACTGAAGCTTTCTTT.

V and J are TRBV10-1 and TRBJ2-1; 12 nucleotides line up with TRBD2. With V trimmed by 5 bases and J by 6 bases, 8 bases remained unmatched. The CDR3 loop spans 16 amino acids. From germline, CDR1 is WNHNN and CDR2 SYGVQD (reference sequence). The CDR3 region has the DNA TGCGCCAGCAGTACTAGCGGGAGGCCGGGAATCAATGAGCAGTTCTTC. Its translation: CASSTSGRPGINEQFF.

This chain joins TRBV6-2 or TRBV6-3 and TRBJ1-4; D is uncertain. The CDR3 sequence is 16 residues long. Per germline, CDR1 MNHEY and CDR2 SVGEGT. Trimming removed 8 bases at V and 5 bases at J, with 21 bases between. The CDR3 spells CASGQNLVLLNEKLFF. The DNA for the CDR3 is TGTGCCAGCGGCCAAAATCTAGTCCTGCTAAATGAAAAACTGTTTTTT.

The gene calls are TRBV16 and TRBJ1-2; a weak D match, TRBD1 (5 bases). The germline gives CDR1 KGHSY, CDR2 FQNENV. CDR3 size: 13 residues. Trimming cost V 3 bases and J 3 bases, with 8 bases left between them. CDR3 residues: CASSQGGDYGYTF. As DNA, the CDR3 is TGTGCCAGCAGCCAGGGGGGAGACTATGGCTACACCTTC.

This clone was detected only a few times. This rearrangement joins TRBV5-1 to TRBJ2-3, with 8 bases aligning to TRBD1. The CDR3 extends over 15 amino acids. Germline trimming cut 7 bases from V and 7 bases from J; bases unmatched to any gene: 14. Looked up from germline, CDR1 is SGHRS and CDR2 is YFSETQ. The CDR3 DNA reads TGCGCCAGCCAACCAGGGGGCACGGGTACATATACGCAGTATTTT. Encoded protein: CASQPGGTGTYTQYF.

This clone came up a few times. The chain joins TRBV6-4 to TRBJ1-4; weak D call: TRBD1 (6 bases). V was cut by 4 bases and J by 4 bases, with 13 bases left in between. The germline V gene encodes CDR1 MRHNA and CDR2 SNTAGT. The CDR3 covers 15 residues. CDR3 nucleotides: TGTGCCAGCAGTGCCACGGGACATAGTAATGAAAAACTGTTTTTT. Translation gives CASSATGHSNEKLFF.

The chain joins TRBV6-2 or TRBV6-3 to TRBJ2-7, with D maybe TRBD2 (6 bases). V shed 6 bases and J shed 2 bases, with 14 bases lying between them. The CDR3 covers 14 residues. Germline V lookup: CDR1 MNHEY, CDR2 SVGEGT. CDR3 bases: TGTGCCAGCAGCCGAGGGACTGAAACCTACGAGCAGTACTTC. Translating gives CASSRGTETYEQYF.

This clone was seen only once. J is TRBJ2-5 and V is TRBV30; a possible D gene is TRBD1 (6 bases). Germline assignment: CDR1 GTSNPN and CDR2 SVGIG (reference sequence). V lost 3 bases and J lost 5, with 13 bases in between. The CDR3 is made up of 13 amino acids. CDR3 DNA sequence: TGTGCCTGGAGCTTCACAGGGTTCGAGACCCAGTACTTC. Its translation is CAWSFTGFETQYF.

This clone appeared a single time. The CDR3 nucleotides read TGTGCCAGCAGTGAAGGTGGGGCACAGGGGGGCTATGGCTACACCTTC. This translates into CASSEGGAQGGYGYTF. The J gene is TRBJ1-2, the V gene TRBV6-1; 8 positions match TRBD1. CDR1 is MNHNS and CDR2 is SASEGT in the germline V gene. V dropped 1 base and J dropped 4; count of bases not matched to a gene: 8. This CDR3 region has 16 residues.

J is TRBJ1-3 and V is TRBV6-1, with D perhaps TRBD1 (6 bases). CDR1 and CDR2 (germline): MNHNS, SASEGT. V was trimmed by 2 bases and J by 6 bases, leaving 11 bases between them. CDR3 length: 14 residues. The CDR3 DNA is TGTGCCAGCAGTGAACAGGGGATGGCAAACACCATATATTTT. Its translation is CASSEQGMANTIYF.